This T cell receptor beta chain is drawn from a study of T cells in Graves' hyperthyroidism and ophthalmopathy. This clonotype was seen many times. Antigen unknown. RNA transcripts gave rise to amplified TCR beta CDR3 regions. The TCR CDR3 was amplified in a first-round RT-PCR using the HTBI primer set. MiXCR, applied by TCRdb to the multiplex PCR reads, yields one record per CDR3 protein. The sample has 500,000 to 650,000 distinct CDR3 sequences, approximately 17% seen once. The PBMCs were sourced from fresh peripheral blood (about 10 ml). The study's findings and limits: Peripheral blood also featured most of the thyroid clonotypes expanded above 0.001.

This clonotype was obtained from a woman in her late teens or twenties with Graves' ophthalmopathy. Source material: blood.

The CDR3 here is CASSPQQGALRNQPQHF. The DNA of the CDR3 is TGTGCCAGCAGTCCACAACAGGGGGCTTTACGAAATCAGCCCCAGCATTTT. The chain uses TRBV12-3 or TRBV12-4 and TRBJ1-5; 9 bases fit TRBD1. The CDR3 sequence is 17 residues long. Trimming at V came to 5 bases and at J to 4 bases, leaving 12 bases not matched to a gene.